Below, one TCR beta chain is given with its context. This sample was included in a study of CD8+CD57+ T cells in acquired aplastic anemia. V was clipped by 0 bases and J by 2 bases; unmatched bases: 9. Germline CDR1 is ENHRY and CDR2 is SYGVKD. The CDR3 loop spans 18 amino acids. Genomic DNA constituted the template upon which TCR beta VDJ and CDR3 profiling was performed. TCRdb called the reads again in MiXCR, with one record for every CDR3 protein. The repertoire holds 150,000 to 200,000 distinct CDR3 sequences, with roughly 43% as singletons. Patients picked for sequencing had shown CD8+CD57+ cell expansion detected by flow cytometry. Severe acquired aplastic anemia was present in all patients.

The material sequenced was sorted CD4+, CD8+, or CD8+CD57+ T cells (not recorded which) from PBMCs. This TCR derives from a human donor with aplastic anemia. The rearrangement uses TRBV10-3 and TRBJ2-1; TRBD2 matches at 8 bases. CDR3 coding DNA: TGTGCCATCAGTGAGTCGGGCATAGCGGGAAGCGCCTACAATGAGCAGTTCTTC. The encoded protein is CAISESGIAGSAYNEQFF.